This TCR beta chain was recovered during a study of shared clonotypes between healthy human individuals. Germline CDR1 and CDR2: KGHSH and LQKENI. V was clipped by 2 bases and J by 3 bases, with 23 bases between them. This CDR3 region has 19 residues. The method was immunoSEQ multiplex PCR; TCRdb's version includes in-frame clones alone and lacks a portion of them. The data hold 2 million to 2.5 million clones, with more than 85% observed a single time. This chain connects TRBV18 to TRBJ2-4; D may be TRBD1 (6 bases). Sample: naive CD4+ T cells from PBMCs. Subset defined: CD45RA+ positively selected. The TCR comes from a young man in good health. Some clones in this sample may be carry-over from other donors' samples. The DNA for the CDR3 is TGTGCCAGCTCACCATACGCCGGCAGCAGGGGTGATGGCAAAAACATTCAGTACTTC. It codes for CASSPYAGSRGDGKNIQYF.